A few counts support the clone carrying this T cell receptor (beta chain). Its antigen remains unidentified. The sample originates from a study of blood T cells in healthy people across ages. Study-level results: Long-lived donors carried more naive CD4+ cells and greater diversity than aged donors. While age rose, TCR beta diversity per million T cells dropped in a roughly linear way. It was found that TCR beta diversity correlated strongly with the percentage of naive T cells.

A second PCR of 7 to 11 cycles used a sample-barcoded 5' primer and a J-beta primer mix. TCRdb re-called the 5' RACE reads with MiXCR, one entry per CDR3 protein. The sample records some 1.4 million distinct CDR3 sequences, roughly 40% being singletons. Per-sample PBMC isolation yielded at least 6.5 million cells. Per the germline V gene, CDR1 is SNHLY and CDR2 is FYNNEI. V was pared by 7 bases and J by 6 bases, with 12 bases of the junction left unmatched. The CDR3 contains 16 residues. The rearrangement links TRBV2 to TRBJ2-1; 10 nucleotides align to TRBD2. The sequencing input was blood. The source of this sequence is a young woman in good health. The CDR3: CASTSNSGGLSNEQFF. The CDR3 coding sequence is TGTGCCAGCACGAGTAATAGCGGGGGGTTAAGCAATGAGCAGTTCTTC. The full variable domain, completed using reference TRBV2 and TRBJ2-1, is EPEVTQTPSHQVTQMGQEVILRCVPISNHLYFYWYRQILGQKVEFLVSFYNNEISEKSEIFDDQFSVERPDGSNFTLKIRSTKLEDSAMYFCASTSNSGGLSNEQFFGPGTRLTVL.